The sequence of this T cell receptor beta chain was determined in a study of early T cells in non-severe SARS-CoV-2 infection. Study-level information: Alpha and beta chains were unpaired, from unsorted whole-blood bulk RNA.

This clonotype was found many times. Its target is unknown. The CDR3 has 14 residues. The germline V gene encodes CDR1 MNHEY and CDR2 SVGAGI. Trimming removed 6 bases from V and 8 bases from J, with 19 bases in between. cDNA molecules, individually, were tagged with unique molecular identifiers. TCRdb reprocessed the 5' RACE reads via MiXCR and lists one record per CDR3 protein. The data show 20,000 to 25,000 distinct CDR3 sequences, 4.5% to 5% seen once. Study-wide results and limits: Missing private and CD4 specificities, VDJdb matching favored anti-spike CD8 responses.

This rearrangement joins TRBV6-5 to TRBJ1-2, with D possibly being TRBD1 (5 bases). Sequenced input: whole blood. This sequence was found in an adult who was a healthcare worker with PCR-confirmed SARS-CoV-2 infection or an uninfected control (not recorded which). CDR3 region: CASRHPRGTGGYTF. CDR3 nucleotide sequence: TGTGCCAGCAGACACCCCAGAGGGACCGGGGGCTACACCTTC.